This T cell receptor (beta chain) is from a study of identifying expanded T cells in peripheral blood. Sequencing used immunoSEQ multiplex PCR; TCRdb keeps in-frame clones, though not all of them. This table has some 130,000 clones, about 86% appearing once. The length of the CDR3 is 15 residues. V shed 0 bases and J 7 bases; nucleotides not matched to a gene: 5. Germline assignment: CDR1 KGHSH and CDR2 LQKENI. The gene calls are TRBV18 and TRBJ2-1; 8 bases align to TRBD2. The receptor was derived from a person between 18 and 69 years old in good health. Sequences were obtained from blood. This chain's CDR3 is CASSPPAGGRNEQFF. The CDR3 nucleotides read TGTGCCAGCTCACCACCGGCGGGGGGCCGTAATGAGCAGTTCTTC. Filled out from reference TRBV18 and TRBJ2-1, the complete variable domain reads NAGVMQNPRHLVRRRGQEARLRCSPMKGHSHVYWYRQLPEEGLKFMVYLQKENIIDESGMPKERFSAEFPKEGPSILRIQQVVRGDSAAYFCASSPPAGGRNEQFFGPGTRLTVL.